A single sample gave rise to the 7 T cell receptor beta chains below, sequenced in a study of OX40 agonist ivuxolimab in advanced cancers. TCRdb keeps only in-frame clones here, not all; method: immunoSEQ multiplex PCR. The sample consists of tens of thousands of clones, 87% of them appearing once. The sample was CD4+ or CD8+ T cells sorted from blood, taken in a trial of the OX40 agonist ivuxolimab. These receptor sequences come from an adult with an advanced solid tumor such as melanoma, head and neck, liver or kidney cancer.

This chain joins TRBV6-5 and TRBJ1-5, with D possibly matching TRBD1 (5 bases). Germline-derived CDR1 and CDR2 are MNHEY and SVGAGI. There are 14 residues in the CDR3. Trimming shortened V by 0 bases and J by 7 bases, and 10 bases separated the two germline ends. CDR3 sequence reads: CASSYSTAVQPQHF. For the CDR3, the DNA is TGTGCCAGCAGTTACTCGACAGCGGTACAGCCCCAGCATTTT.

V gene TRBV28 combines with J gene TRBJ2-7; 10 nucleotides agree with TRBD1. V lost 1 base and J lost 2; bases outside the gene matches: 11. This CDR3 has 18 amino acids. Looked up from germline, CDR1 is MDHEN and CDR2 is SYDVKM. CDR3 amino acids: CASSLLWSLDRGPYEQYF. CDR3 nucleotide sequence: TGTGCCAGCAGTTTATTGTGGTCGCTCGACAGGGGGCCCTACGAGCAGTACTTC.

The chain has TRBV7-9 and TRBJ2-7; TRBD1 agrees at 8 bases. Germline CDR1 reads SEHNR; CDR2 reads FQNEAQ (reference sequence). This CDR3 comprises 14 residues. Trimming cost V 2 bases and J 1 base; bases outside gene matches: 1. CDR3 nucleotides: TGTGCCAGCAGCTTAACAGGGGGGTCCTACGAGCAGTACTTC. Translated, it gives CASSLTGGSYEQYF.

This clone was recorded only once. The rearrangement uses TRBV7-2 and TRBJ1-5; D unclear. Germline values: CDR1 SGHTA, CDR2 FQGNSA. V dropped 1 base and J dropped 6 bases, with 10 bases sitting between them. The CDR3 is 14 amino acids. The CDR3 sequence: CASSLVPQLQPQHF. CDR3 bases: TGTGCCAGCAGCTTAGTCCCGCAACTTCAGCCCCAGCATTTT.

This sequence joins TRBV4-2 and TRBJ1-6; D gene unclear. Trimming stripped 3 bases from V and 9 bases from J, with 15 bases between. The CDR3 has 15 residues. From germline, CDR1 is LGHNA and CDR2 YNFKEQ. CDR3 DNA: TGTGCCAGCAGCCACAGTGCTCCGTGGGGTTCACCCCTCCACTTT. It translates to CASSHSAPWGSPLHF.

The V and J genes are TRBV6-1 and TRBJ1-3; no definite D call. The CDR3 loop spans 15 amino acids. The V end lost 0 bases, the J end lost 0 bases, and 6 bases lay between the germline ends. The germline gives CDR1 MNHNS, CDR2 SASEGT. CDR3 loop: CASSEALSSGNTIYF. CDR3 in DNA: TGTGCCAGCAGTGAAGCCCTATCCTCTGGAAACACCATATATTTT.

The chain recombines TRBV5-6 with TRBJ2-7; 9 nucleotides agree with TRBD1. The CDR3 covers 16 residues. The germline V gene encodes CDR1 SGHDT and CDR2 YYEEEE. Germline trimming cut 0 bases from V and 3 bases from J; bases unmatched to any gene: 7. In DNA, the CDR3 is TGTGCCAGCAGCTTGGCCGGGACAGGGTCACTCTACGAGCAGTACTTC. It encodes CASSLAGTGSLYEQYF.